The T cell receptor beta chain described here comes from a study of blood T cells in healthy people across ages. About the research overall: The template switching approach captured approximately one barcoded beta molecule for every two T cells.

With V trimmed by 2 bases and J by 4 bases, 5 bases remained unmatched. CDR3 size: 15 residues. Germline V lookup: CDR1 MNHEY, CDR2 SVGAGI. The second PCR ran about 6 to 11 cycles with a sample-barcoded 5' primer and J-beta primers. TCRdb re-derived calls from the 5' RACE reads in MiXCR, one entry per CDR3 protein. The sample carries some 1.4 million distinct CDR3 sequences, 42% recorded once. Note on this clonotype: Its antigen is as yet unknown.

Whole-study results and caveats: Diversity of TCR beta per million T cells declined in a roughly linear way with age.

Around 9.5 milliliters of peripheral blood were drawn from each donor. Input material: blood. This chain connects TRBV6-5 to TRBJ1-2; 9 bases fit TRBD1. The receptor's source is a woman aged 18-29 years in good health. The DNA of the CDR3 is TGTGCCAGCAGTTACCGGGGACAGGGCAGCTATGGCTACACCTTC. Protein product: CASSYRGQGSYGYTF.